This TCR beta chain came from a study of blood T cell repertoires in COVID-19. Study summary: PBMCs, B-cell-depleted T cells, or T cells provided the cDNA or gDNA that made up the material.

This study enrolled people aged roughly 18 to 89 from 20 to 25 US geographic areas. The CDR3 has 15 amino acids. Looked up from germline, CDR1 is GTSNPN and CDR2 is SVGIG (reference sequence). The trim removed 4 bases at V and 5 bases at J, leaving 12 bases unmatched. In the original processing: Estimation of nucleated cell counts relied on the amplification of reference gene primers. The protocol was immunoSEQ multiplex PCR, while the TCRdb copy is restricted to in-frame clones and leaves out a portion. V, J and clone size are those of that table, while D and trimming were read from the DNA. The sample contains 230,000 or so clones, 85% to 90% of which appear only once.

The genes are TRBV30 and TRBJ1-1, with 8 bases aligning to TRBD1. The sample taken for sequencing was PBMCs or T cells enriched from blood (not recorded which). This TCR derives from a woman between 45 and 65 years old with acute COVID-19. The chain's CDR3 is CAWTIVQGARTEAFF. CDR3 nucleotides: TGTGCCTGGACAATAGTTCAGGGGGCGAGAACTGAAGCTTTCTTT.